Each of the 27 T cell receptor beta chains below was sequenced from the same sample in a study of cytomegalovirus exposure and HLA in healthy donors. PCR primers comprised 60 Vbeta and 13 Jbeta primers. Sequenced by immunoSEQ multiplex PCR; TCRdb stores in-frame clones only, minus some. This repertoire shows 100,000 to 150,000 clones, just under 80% found once; its top ten account for approximately 1%. Material for sequencing was PBMCs. The receptors stem from a male donor in good health and CMV-seronegative.

The rearrangement joins TRBV10-3 to TRBJ1-6, with 10 positions matching TRBD1. CDR3 length: 19 residues. Germline CDR1 and CDR2: ENHRY and SYGVKD. V gave up 0 bases and J gave up 0 bases; unmatched junction bases: 5. The CDR3 bases are TGTGCCATCAGTGAGTCGGGACAGGGGTACAGCTCCTATAATTCACCCCTCCACTTT. This sequence encodes CAISESGQGYSSYNSPLHF.

The chain links TRBV11-2 to TRBJ2-1; 10 nucleotides agree with TRBD2. The V gene's germline CDR1 is SGHAT and CDR2 FQNNGV. V shed 5 bases and J 6 bases; nucleotides not matched to a gene: 7. This CDR3 is built from 15 residues. CDR3 nucleotide sequence: TGTGCCAGCAGCCGTCAGCGGGGGGGCCGCAATGAGCAGTTCTTC. Translated, it gives CASSRQRGGRNEQFF.

The CDR3 protein is CASSIAGASQETQYF. DNA for the CDR3: TGTGCCAGCTCAATAGCGGGGGCCTCCCAAGAGACCCAGTACTTC. V usage is TRBV18 and J usage is TRBJ2-5, with TRBD2 identical over 9 bases. The CDR3 runs to 15 residues. Germline lookup yields CDR1 KGHSH and CDR2 LQKENI. Trimming took 5 bases from V and 1 from J; bases not matched to a gene: 5.

This rearrangement joins TRBV30 to TRBJ1-3; D is perhaps TRBD1 (5 bases). The CDR3 runs to 16 residues. The germline CDR1 and CDR2 sequences are GTSNPN and SVGIG (reference sequence). With 2 bases removed from V and 0 bases from J, the gap between germline ends came to 14 bases. This CDR3 is CAWSTPDSLSGNTIYF. The CDR3 bases are TGTGCCTGGAGTACTCCAGACAGTCTCTCTGGAAACACCATATATTTT.

This clone appeared a single time. V gene TRBV12-5 combines with J gene TRBJ2-7, with TRBD1 identical over 9 bases. Unmatched junction bases numbered 11, after V lost 6 bases and J lost 5 bases. This CDR3 comprises 15 residues. Germline values: CDR1 LGHNT, CDR2 FRNRAP. CDR3 residues: CASGSSGQGRNEQYF. The CDR3, as DNA: TGTGCTAGTGGCTCCTCCGGACAGGGGAGGAACGAGCAGTACTTC.

This clone was counted once. The chain couples TRBV7-8 to TRBJ1-5; TRBD1 agrees at 9 bases. V shed 1 base, J shed 11 bases, and the junction held 3 bases outside the gene matches. There are 13 residues in the CDR3. The germline gives CDR1 SGHVS, CDR2 FQNEAQ. The CDR3 coding sequence is TGTGCCAGCAGCTTAGAGGGGACAGGGACCCAGCATTTT. Its protein product is CASSLEGTGTQHF.

The chain couples TRBV9 to TRBJ2-1; 8 bases line up with TRBD1. The junction had 4 bases not matched to a gene; V was cut back by 3 bases and J by 8 bases. Germline CDR1 SGDLS, CDR2 YYNGEE. The CDR3 totals 13 residues. The CDR3 loop is CASSAGQGDEQFF. The CDR3 coding sequence is TGTGCCAGCAGCGCCGGACAGGGCGATGAGCAGTTCTTC.

This clone was picked up one time. The V and J genes are TRBV11-2 and TRBJ2-5, with 7 nucleotides matching TRBD1. CDR3 size: 14 residues. The V and J ends lost 5 bases and 4 bases, in that order; junction bases with no gene match: 7. Germline loops: CDR1 SGHAT, CDR2 FQNNGV. The CDR3 sequence is CASSPSQGRETQYF. As DNA, the CDR3 is TGTGCCAGCAGCCCCTCACAGGGGAGAGAGACCCAGTACTTC.

This clone was seen only a few times. This rearrangement joins TRBV18 to TRBJ2-2; 8 bases map to TRBD1. The junction had 3 bases not matched to a gene; V was cut back by 3 bases and J by 3 bases. Looked up from germline, CDR1 is KGHSH and CDR2 is LQKENI. The CDR3 consists of 15 residues. The CDR3 DNA follows: TGTGCCAGCTCACCCTTACAGGGGGACACCGGGGAGCTGTTTTTT. The encoded protein is CASSPLQGDTGELFF.

V is TRBV2 and J is TRBJ1-1; perhaps TRBD1 as D (5 bases). In germline, CDR1 is SNHLY, CDR2 FYNNEI. The length of the CDR3 is 12 residues. V was pared by 4 bases and J by 4 bases, with 7 bases between. This CDR3 is CASSGDSTEAFF. CDR3 in DNA: TGTGCCAGCAGTGGAGACAGCACTGAAGCTTTCTTT. The full variable domain, rest sourced from reference TRBV2 and TRBJ1-1, is EPEVTQTPSHQVTQMGQEVILRCVPISNHLYFYWYRQILGQKVEFLVSFYNNEISEKSEIFDDQFSVERPDGSNFTLKIRSTKLEDSAMYFCASSGDSTEAFFGQGTRLTVV.

CDR3 DNA: TGTGCCAGCAGCCCCGGGGGGCCAGAGACCCAGTACTTC. This encodes CASSPGGPETQYF. The chain uses TRBV7-2 and TRBJ2-5; TRBD2 is a possible D gene (7 bases). The CDR3 covers 13 residues. Trimming took off 5 bases at V and 4 bases at J, with 11 bases between the two ends. Germline V gene data show CDR1 as SGHTA and CDR2 as FQGNSA.

The V call is TRBV7-9, the J call TRBJ2-5, with 9 bases matching TRBD1. CDR3 length equals 14 residues. The germline V gene has CDR1 SEHNR and CDR2 FQNEAQ (reference sequence). V lost 5 bases, J lost 5 bases, and 6 bases stayed unmatched. CDR3 residues: CASSEQGARETQYF. The CDR3 nucleotides read TGTGCCAGCAGCGAACAGGGGGCACGGGAGACCCAGTACTTC. Variable domain in full (rest from reference TRBV7-9 and TRBJ2-5): DTGVSQNPRHKITKRGQNVTFRCDPISEHNRLYWYRQTLGQGPEFLTYFQNEAQLEKSRLLSDRFSAERPKGSFSTLEIQRTEQGDSAMYLCASSEQGARETQYFGPGTRLLVL.

The chain combines TRBV18 with TRBJ1-2, with 7 bases lining up with TRBD1. Trimming cost V 3 bases and J 5 bases; bases outside gene matches: 9. The CDR3 runs 15 residues. CDR1 is KGHSH, CDR2 LQKENI, per germline. This CDR3 reads CASSPAGQLEYGYTF. For the CDR3, the DNA is TGTGCCAGCTCACCCGCGGGACAGCTCGAATATGGCTACACCTTC.

This clone was seen only a few times. The chain combines TRBV30 with TRBJ1-1; D is unclear. This CDR3 has 13 amino acids. Germline V gene sequence: CDR1 GTSNPN, CDR2 SVGIG (reference sequence). V lost 0 bases and J 0 bases, leaving 5 bases between the germline ends. CDR3 loop: CAWSVLMNTEAFF. Written as DNA, the CDR3 is TGTGCCTGGAGTGTACTCATGAACACTGAAGCTTTCTTT.

The chain employs TRBV10-3 and TRBJ2-7; D uncertain. This CDR3 region has 15 residues. CDR1 and CDR2 (germline): ENHRY, SYGVKD. The V end lost 2 bases, the J end lost 0 bases, and 11 bases lay between the germline ends. The CDR3 DNA reads as TGTGCCATCAGTGAGATCCCAACATACTCCTACGAGCAGTACTTC. Residues: CAISEIPTYSYEQYF.

CDR3 protein: CASSVETPYNEQFF. The CDR3 region has the DNA TGTGCCAGCAGCGTAGAGACTCCTTACAATGAGCAGTTCTTC. The chain recombines TRBV9 with TRBJ2-1; D is unresolved. Germline V gene sequence: CDR1 SGDLS, CDR2 YYNGEE. With 0 bases removed from V and 4 bases from J, the gap between germline ends came to 8 bases. The CDR3 contains 14 residues. Looking up the rest from reference TRBV9 and TRBJ2-1 gives the full variable domain: DSGVTQTPKHLITATGQRVTLRCSPRSGDLSVYWYQQSLDQGLQFLIQYYNGEERAKGNILERFSAQQFPDLHSELNLSSLELGDSALYFCASSVETPYNEQFFGPGTRLTVL.

Here the CDR3 reads CASSPRTGGDYTF. The CDR3 coding sequence is TGTGCCAGCAGCCCGCGGACAGGGGGCGACTACACCTTC. The rearrangement uses TRBV7-2 and TRBJ1-2; 11 bases match TRBD1. Germline V gene data show CDR1 as SGHTA and CDR2 as FQGNSA. The ends lost 5 bases at V and 10 bases at J; junction bases unmatched: 6. CDR3 length: 13 amino acids.

The DNA of the CDR3 is TGTGCCAGCAGCCTGGGAGTTGAGACAGGCTCCTACGAGCAGTACTTC. It translates to CASSLGVETGSYEQYF. The chain recombines TRBV5-6 with TRBJ2-5; tentative D call: TRBD1 (6 bases). TRBJ2-7 matches the DNA end more closely, so the J call is doubtful. Germline-derived CDR1 and CDR2 are SGHDT and YYEEEE. The CDR3 runs 16 residues.

The chain combines TRBV11-2 with TRBJ1-1; D perhaps matches TRBD1 (5 bases). V was shortened by 6 bases and J by 0 bases, with 17 bases between the two germline ends. This CDR3 contains 16 residues. CDR1 and CDR2 from the germline V gene are SGHAT and FQNNGV. The CDR3 is CASRPLRGAMNTEAFF. Written as DNA, the CDR3 is TGTGCCAGCAGACCTCTTAGGGGTGCCATGAACACTGAAGCTTTCTTT.

The J gene is TRBJ1-2, the V gene TRBV4-1; 9 positions agree with TRBD1. V dropped 0 bases and J dropped 6; count of bases not matched to a gene: 11. The CDR3 loop spans 17 amino acids. Germline assignment: CDR1 MGHRA and CDR2 YSYEKL. The CDR3 spells CASSQDIGTGKTHGYTF. The CDR3 DNA follows: TGCGCCAGCAGCCAAGATATCGGGACAGGGAAAACACATGGCTACACCTTC.

This chain uses TRBV5-4 with TRBJ2-5; a weak D match, TRBD1 (5 bases). The CDR3 has 15 residues. The V end was cut by 0 bases, the J end by 4 bases, with 13 bases between. The V gene's germline CDR1 is SGHNT and CDR2 YYREEE (reference sequence). CDR3: CASSLEGQGRETQYF. CDR3 DNA sequence: TGTGCCAGCAGCTTGGAAGGTCAGGGAAGAGAGACCCAGTACTTC.

The J gene is TRBJ1-4, the V gene TRBV15, with D unresolved. Germline lookup yields CDR1 LNHNV and CDR2 YYDKDF (reference sequence). The CDR3 totals 14 residues. The V end was cut by 5 bases, the J end by 4 bases, with 11 bases between. CDR3 residues: CATSGSSFNEKLFF. The CDR3 DNA reads as TGTGCCACCAGCGGGAGCTCCTTTAATGAAAAACTGTTTTTT.

V usage is TRBV11-2 and J usage is TRBJ2-2; D may be TRBD1 (5 bases). CDR3 length: 14 residues. V was trimmed by 6 bases and J by 7 bases, leaving 15 bases between them. Germline V lookup: CDR1 SGHAT, CDR2 FQNNGV. The CDR3 sequence: CASSLGHPGGELFF. CDR3 nucleotide sequence: TGTGCCAGCAGTCTAGGACACCCTGGCGGGGAGCTGTTTTTT.

This clone was seen more than once but under ten times. The chain employs TRBV21-1 and TRBJ2-7; the table assigns TRBD2, which was not confirmed against the DNA. TRBV21-1 is deemed a pseudogene. The CDR3 covers 15 residues. The CDR3 reads CASSPRGGPPLEQYF. CDR3 nucleotides: TGTGCCAGCAGCCCTCGGGGAGGGCCCCCTCTCGAGCAGTACTTC.

V gene TRBV11-3 combines with J gene TRBJ1-1; 7 nucleotides match TRBD1. Germline assignment: CDR1 SGHNT and CDR2 YENEEA. Trimming took 3 bases from V and 1 from J; bases not matched to a gene: 2. The CDR3 is 14 residues long. CDR3 region: CASSFGQENTEAFF. CDR3 DNA sequence: TGTGCCAGCAGCTTTGGACAGGAGAACACTGAAGCTTTCTTT. Full variable domain (remainder filled in from reference TRBV11-3 and TRBJ1-1): EAGVVQSPRYKIIEKKQPVAFWCNPISGHNTLYWYLQNLGQGPELLIRYENEEAVDDSQLPKDRFSAERLKGVDSTLKIQPAELGDSAVYLCASSFGQENTEAFFGQGTRLTVV.

J is TRBJ2-7 and V is TRBV25-1; D ambiguous. This CDR3 has 13 amino acids. The germline V gene has CDR1 MGHDK and CDR2 SYGVNS. V lost 5 bases to trimming and J lost 2 bases, with 10 bases between them. The CDR3 is CASSPTPPYEQYF. The CDR3 nucleotides are TGTGCCAGCAGTCCGACACCACCCTACGAGCAGTACTTC.

The rearrangement uses TRBV5-4 and TRBJ1-1, with TRBD1 matching over 8 bases. This CDR3 contains 15 residues. V was clipped by 4 bases and J by 1 base; unmatched bases: 6. Germline CDR1 and CDR2: SGHNT and YYREEE (reference sequence). CDR3 in DNA: TGTGCCAGCAGCGCGGGACAGGTGAGGAACACTGAAGCTTTCTTT. Its protein is CASSAGQVRNTEAFF.